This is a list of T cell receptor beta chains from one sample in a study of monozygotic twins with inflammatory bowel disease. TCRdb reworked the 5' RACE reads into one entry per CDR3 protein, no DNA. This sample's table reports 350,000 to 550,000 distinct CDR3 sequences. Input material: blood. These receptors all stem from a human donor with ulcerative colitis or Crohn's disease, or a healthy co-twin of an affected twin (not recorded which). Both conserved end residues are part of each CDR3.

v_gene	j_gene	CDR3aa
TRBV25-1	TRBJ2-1	CASRETLLTVVEQFF
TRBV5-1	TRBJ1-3	CASSLDGTGGCGNTIYF
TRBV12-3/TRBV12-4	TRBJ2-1	CASSWSGRAYNEQFF
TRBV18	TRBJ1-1	CASSLFQGTEAFF
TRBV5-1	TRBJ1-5	CASSLDRDFPQHF
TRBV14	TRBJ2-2	CASSPNPYTGELFF
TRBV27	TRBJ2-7	CASADRAHEQYF
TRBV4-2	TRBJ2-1	CASSEVRGSYNEQFF
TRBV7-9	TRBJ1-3	CASSPGWTSSGNTIYF
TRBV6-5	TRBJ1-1	CASGKGRTEAFF
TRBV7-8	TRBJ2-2	CASTPTGGRTGELFF
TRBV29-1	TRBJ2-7	CSVTGDSIYEQYF
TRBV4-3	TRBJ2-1	CASSQDPGFYNEQFF
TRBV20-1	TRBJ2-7	CSCTGGGEQYF
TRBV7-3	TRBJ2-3	CASSLIGAGAKLSTDTQYF
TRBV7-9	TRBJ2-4	CASRSGTGEDIQYF
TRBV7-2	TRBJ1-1	CASSLRGQNTEAFF
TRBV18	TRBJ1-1	CASSLGFVEAFF
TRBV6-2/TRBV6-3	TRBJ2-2	CASSRREFTGELFF
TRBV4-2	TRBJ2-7	CASSQVVLAGGTTYEQYF
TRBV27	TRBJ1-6	CASSATGTPLHF
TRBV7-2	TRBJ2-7	CASRTNRGQFYEQYF
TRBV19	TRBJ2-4	CASTGDRGRRGNIQYF
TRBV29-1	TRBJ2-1	CSFSSYNEQFF
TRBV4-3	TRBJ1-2	CASSQELGQARGF
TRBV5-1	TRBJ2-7	CASSLTTNSYEQYF
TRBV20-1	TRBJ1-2	CSAPRTGRVDGYTF
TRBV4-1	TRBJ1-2	CASSQGLEERYGYTF
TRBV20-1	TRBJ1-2	CSARKSLPTGKTGYTF
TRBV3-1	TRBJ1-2	CASSQDRGSASF
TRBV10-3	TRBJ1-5	CAISDGGQGHQPQHF
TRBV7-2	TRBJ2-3	CASSLGWRKQGTDTQYF
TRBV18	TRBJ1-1	CASSFLGPDTEAFF